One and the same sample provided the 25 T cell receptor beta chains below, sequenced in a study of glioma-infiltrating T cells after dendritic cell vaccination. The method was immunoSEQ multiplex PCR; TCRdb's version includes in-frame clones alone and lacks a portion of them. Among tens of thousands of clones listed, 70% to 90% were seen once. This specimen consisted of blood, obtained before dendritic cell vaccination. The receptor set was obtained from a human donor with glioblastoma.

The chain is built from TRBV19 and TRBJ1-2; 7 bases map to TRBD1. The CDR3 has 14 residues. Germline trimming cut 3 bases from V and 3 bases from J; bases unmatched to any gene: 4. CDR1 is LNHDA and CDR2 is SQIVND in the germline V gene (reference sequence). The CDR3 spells CASSIRGPDYGYTF. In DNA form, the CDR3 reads TGTGCCAGTAGTATTAGGGGGCCTGACTATGGCTACACCTTC.

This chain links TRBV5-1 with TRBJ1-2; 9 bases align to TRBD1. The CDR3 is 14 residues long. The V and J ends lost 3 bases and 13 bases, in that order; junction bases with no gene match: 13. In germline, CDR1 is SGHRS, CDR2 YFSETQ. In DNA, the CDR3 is TGCGCCAGCAGCTCGGGGGGACAGGGACGTGGTGTCACCTTC. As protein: CASSSGGQGRGVTF.

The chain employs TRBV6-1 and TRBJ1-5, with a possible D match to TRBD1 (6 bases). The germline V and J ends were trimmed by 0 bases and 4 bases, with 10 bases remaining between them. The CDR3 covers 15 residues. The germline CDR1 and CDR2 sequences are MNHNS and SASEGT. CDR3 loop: CASSEAYRVNQPQHF. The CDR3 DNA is TGTGCCAGCAGTGAAGCGTACAGGGTAAATCAGCCCCAGCATTTT.

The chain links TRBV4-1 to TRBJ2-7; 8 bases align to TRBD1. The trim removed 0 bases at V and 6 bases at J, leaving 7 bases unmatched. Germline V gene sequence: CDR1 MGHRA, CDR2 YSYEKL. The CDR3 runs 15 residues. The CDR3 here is CASSQDQGASLEQYF. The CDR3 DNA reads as TGCGCCAGCAGCCAAGATCAGGGGGCGTCCCTCGAGCAGTACTTC.

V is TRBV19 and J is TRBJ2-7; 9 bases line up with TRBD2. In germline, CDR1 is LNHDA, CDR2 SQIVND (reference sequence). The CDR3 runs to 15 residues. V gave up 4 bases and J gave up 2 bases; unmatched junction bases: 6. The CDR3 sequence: CASSKNSGGTYEQYF. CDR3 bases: TGTGCCAGTAGTAAGAACAGCGGGGGGACCTACGAGCAGTACTTC.

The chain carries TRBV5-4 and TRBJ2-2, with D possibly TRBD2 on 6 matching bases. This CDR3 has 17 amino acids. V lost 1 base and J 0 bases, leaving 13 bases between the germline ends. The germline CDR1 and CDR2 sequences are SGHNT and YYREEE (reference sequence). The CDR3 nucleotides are TGTGCCAGCAGCTTGAATGGAGGAGGGACGAACACCGGGGAGCTGTTTTTT. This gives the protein CASSLNGGGTNTGELFF.

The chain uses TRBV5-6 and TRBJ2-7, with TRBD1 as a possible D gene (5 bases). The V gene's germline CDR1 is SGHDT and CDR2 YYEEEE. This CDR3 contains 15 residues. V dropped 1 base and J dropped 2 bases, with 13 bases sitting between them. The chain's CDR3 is CASSLQDTSTYEQYF. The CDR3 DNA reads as TGTGCCAGCAGCTTGCAGGACACTTCCACCTACGAGCAGTACTTC.

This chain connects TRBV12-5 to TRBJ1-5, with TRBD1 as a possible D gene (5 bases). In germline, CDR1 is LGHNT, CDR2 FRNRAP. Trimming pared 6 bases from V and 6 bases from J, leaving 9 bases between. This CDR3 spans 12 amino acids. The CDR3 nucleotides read TGTGCTAGTGGGGGGGGAGCTCAGCCCCAGCATTTT. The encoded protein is CASGGGAQPQHF. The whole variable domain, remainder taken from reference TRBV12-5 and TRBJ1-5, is DARVTQTPRHKVTEMGQEVTMRCQPILGHNTVFWYRQTMMQGLELLAYFRNRAPLDDSGMPKDRFSAEMPDATLATLKIQPSEPRDSAVYFCASGGGAQPQHFGDGTRLSIL.

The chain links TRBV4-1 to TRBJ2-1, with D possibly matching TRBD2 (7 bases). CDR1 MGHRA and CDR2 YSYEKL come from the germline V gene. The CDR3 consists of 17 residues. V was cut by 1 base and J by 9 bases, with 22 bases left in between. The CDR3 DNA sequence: TGCGCCAGCAGCCAAGGCCGGTGGGAGGGGGTGGTCAGTGAGCAGTTCTTC. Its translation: CASSQGRWEGVVSEQFF.

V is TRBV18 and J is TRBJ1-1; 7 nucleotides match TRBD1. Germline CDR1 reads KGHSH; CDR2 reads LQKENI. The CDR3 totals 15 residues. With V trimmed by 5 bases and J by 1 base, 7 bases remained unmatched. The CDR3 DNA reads TGTGCCAGCTCAGCAACAGGGGCTGGGAACACTGAAGCTTTCTTT. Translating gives CASSATGAGNTEAFF.

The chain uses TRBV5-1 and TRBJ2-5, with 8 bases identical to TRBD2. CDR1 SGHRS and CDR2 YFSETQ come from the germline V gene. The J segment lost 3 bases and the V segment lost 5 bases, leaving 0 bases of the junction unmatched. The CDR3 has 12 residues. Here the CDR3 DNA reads TGCGCCAGCAGACTAGCGGAAGAGACCCAGTACTTC. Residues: CASRLAEETQYF.

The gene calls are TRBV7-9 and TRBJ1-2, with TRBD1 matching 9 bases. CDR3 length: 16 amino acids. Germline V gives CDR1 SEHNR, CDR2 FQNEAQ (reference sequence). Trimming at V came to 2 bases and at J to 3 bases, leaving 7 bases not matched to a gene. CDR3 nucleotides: TGTGCCAGCAGCTTAATGGGACAGGGACTTTACTATGGCTACACCTTC. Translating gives CASSLMGQGLYYGYTF.

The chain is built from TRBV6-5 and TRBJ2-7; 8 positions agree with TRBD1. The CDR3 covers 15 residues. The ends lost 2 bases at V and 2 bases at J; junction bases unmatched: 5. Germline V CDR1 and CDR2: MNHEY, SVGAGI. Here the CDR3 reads CASSYRDRGPYEQYF. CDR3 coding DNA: TGTGCCAGCAGTTACCGAGACAGGGGCCCCTACGAGCAGTACTTC.

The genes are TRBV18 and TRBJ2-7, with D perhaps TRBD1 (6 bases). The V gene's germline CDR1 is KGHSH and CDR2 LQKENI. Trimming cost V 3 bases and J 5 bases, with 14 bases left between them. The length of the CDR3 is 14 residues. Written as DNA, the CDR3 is TGTGCCAGCTCACCTACGACCCGGGACAACGAGCAGTACTTC. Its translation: CASSPTTRDNEQYF. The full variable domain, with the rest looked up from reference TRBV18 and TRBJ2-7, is NAGVMQNPRHLVRRRGQEARLRCSPMKGHSHVYWYRQLPEEGLKFMVYLQKENIIDESGMPKERFSAEFPKEGPSILRIQQVVRGDSAAYFCASSPTTRDNEQYFGPGTRLTVT.

The CDR3 DNA reads as TGTGCCAGCAGTTACTCTGAGGGAGGTGGCTACACCTTC. It encodes CASSYSEGGGYTF. This chain joins TRBV6-5 and TRBJ1-2; D is ambiguous. CDR3 size: 13 residues. V was trimmed by 0 bases and J by 7 bases, leaving 9 bases between them. Germline assignment: CDR1 MNHEY and CDR2 SVGAGI.

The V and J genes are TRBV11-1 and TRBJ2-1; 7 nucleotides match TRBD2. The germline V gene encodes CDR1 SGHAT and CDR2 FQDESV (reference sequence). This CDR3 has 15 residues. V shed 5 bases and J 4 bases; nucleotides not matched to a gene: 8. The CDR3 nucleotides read TGTGCCAGCAGCCCAAGCGGGGCCAGATACAATGAGCAGTTCTTC. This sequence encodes CASSPSGARYNEQFF.

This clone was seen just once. For the CDR3, the DNA is TGTGCCAGCAGTTTATGGCTAGCGGGAGTAGAGACCCAGTACTTC. This translates into CASSLWLAGVETQYF. This chain uses TRBV27 with TRBJ2-5, with TRBD2 identical over 10 bases. Germline lookup yields CDR1 MNHEY and CDR2 SMNVEV (reference sequence). The CDR3 consists of 15 residues. J gave up 4 bases and V 1 base, and 3 bases lay outside the gene matches.

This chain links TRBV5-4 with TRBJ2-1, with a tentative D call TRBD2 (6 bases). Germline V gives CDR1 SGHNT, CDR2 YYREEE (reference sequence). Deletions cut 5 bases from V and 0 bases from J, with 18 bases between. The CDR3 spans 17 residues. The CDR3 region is CASSYPRDSSSYNEQFF. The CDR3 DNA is TGTGCCAGCAGTTATCCCCGGGACTCTAGCTCCTACAATGAGCAGTTCTTC.

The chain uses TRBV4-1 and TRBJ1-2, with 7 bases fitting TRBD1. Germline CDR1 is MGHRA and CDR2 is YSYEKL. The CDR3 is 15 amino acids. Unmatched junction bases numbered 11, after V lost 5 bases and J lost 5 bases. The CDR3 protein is CASSIRRDSQYGYTF. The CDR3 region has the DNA TGCGCCAGCAGCATCCGCCGGGACAGCCAGTATGGCTACACCTTC.

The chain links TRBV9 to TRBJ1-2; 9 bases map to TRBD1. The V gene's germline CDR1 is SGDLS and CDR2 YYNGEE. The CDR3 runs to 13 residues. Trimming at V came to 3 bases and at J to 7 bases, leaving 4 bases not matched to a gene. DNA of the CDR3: TGTGCCAGCAGCGCCGGGACAGGGTCTGGCTACACCTTC. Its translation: CASSAGTGSGYTF.

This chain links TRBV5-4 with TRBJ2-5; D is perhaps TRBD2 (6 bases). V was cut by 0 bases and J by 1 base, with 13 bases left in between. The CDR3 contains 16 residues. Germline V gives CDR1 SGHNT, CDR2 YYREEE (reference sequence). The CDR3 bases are TGTGCCAGCAGCTTGGGACCTCCGGGACTCCAAGAGACCCAGTACTTC. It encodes CASSLGPPGLQETQYF.

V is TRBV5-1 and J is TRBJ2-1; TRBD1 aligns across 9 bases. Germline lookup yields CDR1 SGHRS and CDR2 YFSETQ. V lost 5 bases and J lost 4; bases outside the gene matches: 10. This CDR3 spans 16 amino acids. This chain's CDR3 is CASRSGTGSSYNEQFF. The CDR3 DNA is TGCGCCAGCAGGTCCGGGACAGGGTCGAGTTACAATGAGCAGTTCTTC.

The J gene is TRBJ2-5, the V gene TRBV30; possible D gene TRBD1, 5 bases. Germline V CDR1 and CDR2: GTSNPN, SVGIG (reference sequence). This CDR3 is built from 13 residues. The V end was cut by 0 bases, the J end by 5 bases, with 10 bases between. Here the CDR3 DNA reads TGTGCCTGGAGTGTCCAGGGTTTGGAGACCCAGTACTTC. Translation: CAWSVQGLETQYF.

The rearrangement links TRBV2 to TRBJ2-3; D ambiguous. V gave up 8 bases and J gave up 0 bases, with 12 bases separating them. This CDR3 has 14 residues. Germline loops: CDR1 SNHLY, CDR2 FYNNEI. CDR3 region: CASRYQTSTDTQYF. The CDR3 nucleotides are TGTGCCAGCCGCTATCAGACTAGCACAGATACGCAGTATTTT.

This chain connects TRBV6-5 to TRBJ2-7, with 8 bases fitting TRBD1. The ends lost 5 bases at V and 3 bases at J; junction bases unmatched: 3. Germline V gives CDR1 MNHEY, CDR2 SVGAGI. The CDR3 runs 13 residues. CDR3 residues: CASSRGQGYEQYF. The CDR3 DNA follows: TGTGCCAGCAGTAGAGGACAGGGCTACGAGCAGTACTTC.